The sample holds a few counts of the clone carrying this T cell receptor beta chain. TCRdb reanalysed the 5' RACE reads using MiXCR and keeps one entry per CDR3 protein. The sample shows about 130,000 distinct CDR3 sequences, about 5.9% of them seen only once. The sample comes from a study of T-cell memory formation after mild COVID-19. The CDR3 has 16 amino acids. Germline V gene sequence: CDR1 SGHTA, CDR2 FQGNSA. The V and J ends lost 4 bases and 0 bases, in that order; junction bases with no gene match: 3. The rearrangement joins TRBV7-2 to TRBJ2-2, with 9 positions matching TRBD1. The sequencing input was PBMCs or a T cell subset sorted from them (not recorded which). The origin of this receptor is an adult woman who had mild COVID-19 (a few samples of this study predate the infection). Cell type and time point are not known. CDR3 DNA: TGTGCCAGCAGCTCTGGGACAGGGACGAACACCGGGGAGCTGTTTTTT. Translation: CASSSGTGTNTGELFF.